This T cell receptor beta chain came from a study of control samples from healthy donors and cancer patients. The assay was immunoSEQ multiplex PCR, and TCRdb's table has in-frame clones only and misses some. Of 95,000 to 130,000 clones listed, 80% to 90% are singletons. V lost 9 bases, J lost 0 bases, and 10 bases stayed unmatched. This CDR3 region has 15 residues. The germline gives CDR1 WSHSY, CDR2 SAAADI. The sample taken for sequencing was PBMCs. The sequence derives from a woman aged 45-65 years with colorectal cancer. V is TRBV10-2 and J is TRBJ2-7; 8 bases map to TRBD2. This CDR3 is CASRGGGRASYEQYF. DNA for the CDR3: TGCGCCAGTCGGGGGGGCGGGAGAGCCTCCTACGAGCAGTACTTC.